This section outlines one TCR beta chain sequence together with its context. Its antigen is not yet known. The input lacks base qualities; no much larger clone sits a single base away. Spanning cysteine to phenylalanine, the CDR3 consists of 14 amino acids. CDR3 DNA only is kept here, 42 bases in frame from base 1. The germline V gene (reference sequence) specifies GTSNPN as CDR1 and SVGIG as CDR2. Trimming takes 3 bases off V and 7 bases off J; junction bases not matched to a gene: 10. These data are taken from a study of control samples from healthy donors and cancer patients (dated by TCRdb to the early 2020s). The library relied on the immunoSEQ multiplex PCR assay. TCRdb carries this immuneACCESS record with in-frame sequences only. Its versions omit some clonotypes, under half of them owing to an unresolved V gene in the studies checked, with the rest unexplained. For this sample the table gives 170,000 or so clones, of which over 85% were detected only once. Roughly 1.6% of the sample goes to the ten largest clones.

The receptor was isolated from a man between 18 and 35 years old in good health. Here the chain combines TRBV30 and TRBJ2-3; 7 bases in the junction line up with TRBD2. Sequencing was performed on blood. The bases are TGTGCCTGGAGGGAGCGGGGTCCAGTGTATACGCAGTATTTT. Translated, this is CAWRERGPVYTQYF.